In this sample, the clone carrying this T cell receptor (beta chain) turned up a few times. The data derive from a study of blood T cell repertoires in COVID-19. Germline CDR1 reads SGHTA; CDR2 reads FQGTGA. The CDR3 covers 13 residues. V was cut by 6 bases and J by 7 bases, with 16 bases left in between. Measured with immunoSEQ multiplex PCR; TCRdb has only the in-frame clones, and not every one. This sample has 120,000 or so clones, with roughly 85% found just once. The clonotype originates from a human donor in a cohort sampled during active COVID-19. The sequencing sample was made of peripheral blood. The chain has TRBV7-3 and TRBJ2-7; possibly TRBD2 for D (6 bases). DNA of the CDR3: TGTGCCAGCAGAGGTCAGGGAGGAGGAGAGCAGTACTTC. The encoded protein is CASRGQGGGEQYF.